The present T cell receptor beta chain was sequenced within a study of cytomegalovirus exposure and HLA in healthy donors. Researchers ran the PCR with 60 Vbeta and 13 Jbeta primers. TCRdb's copy holds only in-frame clones and misses some; the assay was immunoSEQ multiplex PCR. The sample has roughly 71,000 clones, 62% seen once; the top ten hold approximately 2.6%. Turning to this clone: The antigen is undetermined.

Regarding the study as a whole: The majority of TCR sequences were rare, yet some public TCRs appeared in many donors. Immune exposure data for these donors was limited to CMV serostatus.

CDR1 is SGDLS, CDR2 YYNGEE, per germline. The V and J ends lost 0 bases and 2 bases respectively, with 9 bases between them. The CDR3 covers 15 residues. The chain links TRBV9 to TRBJ1-5; weak D call: TRBD1 (6 bases). Material for sequencing was PBMCs. This receptor was identified in a man younger than 40 in good health and CMV-seronegative. The CDR3 sequence: CASSVGGGGNQPQHF. The CDR3 DNA sequence: TGTGCCAGCAGCGTAGGAGGGGGTGGCAATCAGCCCCAGCATTTT.